This TCR beta chain was documented in a study of T cells in Graves' hyperthyroidism and ophthalmopathy. Broader study findings: Ophthalmopathy was separated from stable hyperthyroidism by a 13 V-J model.

Using RNA transcripts as the source, TCR beta CDR3 regions were amplified. An initial round of RT-PCR targeting the TCR CDR3 relied on the HTBI primer set. TCRdb analysed the multiplex PCR reads with MiXCR anew, one entry per CDR3 protein. The profile covers almost 350,000 distinct CDR3 sequences, with around 18% appearing a single time and 15% to 17% taken by the ten largest. This clonotype was picked up many times. The antigen remains undetermined. The sequenced material came from blood. The receptor's source is a woman in her 40s with Graves' ophthalmopathy.

The CDR3: CASSFRREGGETQYF. DNA of the CDR3: TGTGCCAGCAGTTTTCGGCGGGAGGGCGGAGAGACCCAGTACTTC. V gene TRBV28 combines with J gene TRBJ2-5; 9 bases map to TRBD2. CDR3 length: 15 amino acids. The J segment lost 4 bases and the V segment lost 3 bases, leaving 6 bases of the junction unmatched. CDR1 is MDHEN and CDR2 is SYDVKM in the germline V gene.